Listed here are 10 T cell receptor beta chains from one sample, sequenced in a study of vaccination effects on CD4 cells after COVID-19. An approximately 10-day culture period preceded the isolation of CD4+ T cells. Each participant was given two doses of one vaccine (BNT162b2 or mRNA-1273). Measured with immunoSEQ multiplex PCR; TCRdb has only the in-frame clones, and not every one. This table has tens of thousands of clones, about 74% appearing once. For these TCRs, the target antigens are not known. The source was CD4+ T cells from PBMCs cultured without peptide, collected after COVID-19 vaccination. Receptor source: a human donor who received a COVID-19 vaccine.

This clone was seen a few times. The CDR3 DNA follows: TGTGCCAGCACCCGGGTGGGGGTGAGAAATGAAAAACTGTTTTTT. It translates to CASTRVGVRNEKLFF. The chain links TRBV2 to TRBJ1-4; possibly TRBD1 for D (5 bases). This CDR3 is built from 15 residues. Trimming pared 7 bases from V and 5 bases from J, leaving 17 bases between. Per germline, CDR1 SNHLY and CDR2 FYNNEI.

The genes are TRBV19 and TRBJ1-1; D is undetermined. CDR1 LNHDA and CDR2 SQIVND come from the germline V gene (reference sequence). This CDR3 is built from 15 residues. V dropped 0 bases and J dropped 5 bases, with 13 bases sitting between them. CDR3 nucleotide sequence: TGTGCCAGTAGTATAGATCCTACAGTCAGAACTGAAGCTTTCTTT. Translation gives CASSIDPTVRTEAFF.

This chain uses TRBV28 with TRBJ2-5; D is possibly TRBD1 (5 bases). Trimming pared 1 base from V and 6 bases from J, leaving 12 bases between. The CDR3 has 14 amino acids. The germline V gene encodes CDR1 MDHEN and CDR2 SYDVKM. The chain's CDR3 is CASSLLGRAKTQYF. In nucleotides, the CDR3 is TGTGCCAGCAGTTTATTGGGCAGGGCGAAGACCCAGTACTTC.

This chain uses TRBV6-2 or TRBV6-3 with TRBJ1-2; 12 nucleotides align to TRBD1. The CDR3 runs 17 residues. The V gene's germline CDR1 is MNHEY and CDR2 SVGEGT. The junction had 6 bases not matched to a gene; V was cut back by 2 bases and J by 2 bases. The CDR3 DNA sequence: TGTGCCAGCAGTTACGGGGGACAGGGGGCGCTGAACTATGGCTACACCTTC. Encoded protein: CASSYGGQGALNYGYTF.

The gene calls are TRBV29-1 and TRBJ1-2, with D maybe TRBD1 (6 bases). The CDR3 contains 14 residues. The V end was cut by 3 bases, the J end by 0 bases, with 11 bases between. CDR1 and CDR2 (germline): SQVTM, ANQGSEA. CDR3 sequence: CSVDRDTANYGYTF. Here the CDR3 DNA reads TGCAGCGTTGACAGGGACACCGCTAACTATGGCTACACCTTC.

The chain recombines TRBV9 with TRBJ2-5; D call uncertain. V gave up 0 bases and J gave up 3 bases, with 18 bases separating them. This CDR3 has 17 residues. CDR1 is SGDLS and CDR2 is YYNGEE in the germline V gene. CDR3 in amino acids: CASSVGPGPHIEETQYF. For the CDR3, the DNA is TGTGCCAGCAGCGTAGGCCCGGGCCCCCACATAGAAGAGACCCAGTACTTC.

The CDR3 region has the DNA TGTGCCAGCAGTTCCGCCGGAGGGGGGCAAGGAAACACCATATATTTT. As protein: CASSSAGGGQGNTIYF. The chain couples TRBV28 to TRBJ1-3, with a weak D call TRBD1 (6 bases). From germline, CDR1 is MDHEN and CDR2 SYDVKM. The CDR3 runs to 16 residues. Trimming cost V 4 bases and J 4 bases, with 17 bases left between them.

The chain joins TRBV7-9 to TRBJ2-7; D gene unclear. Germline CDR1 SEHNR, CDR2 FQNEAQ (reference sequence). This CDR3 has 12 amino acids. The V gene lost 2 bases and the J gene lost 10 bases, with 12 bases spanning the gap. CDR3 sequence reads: CASSLSLEKQYV. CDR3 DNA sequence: TGTGCCAGCAGCTTATCTCTGGAGAAACAGTACGTC.

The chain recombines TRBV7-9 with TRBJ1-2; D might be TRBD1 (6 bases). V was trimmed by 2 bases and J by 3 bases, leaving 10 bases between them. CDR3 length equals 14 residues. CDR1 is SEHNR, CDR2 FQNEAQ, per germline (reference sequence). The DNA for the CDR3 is TGTGCCAGCAGCTTACTTAAGGGGGACTATGGCTACACCTTC. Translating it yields CASSLLKGDYGYTF.

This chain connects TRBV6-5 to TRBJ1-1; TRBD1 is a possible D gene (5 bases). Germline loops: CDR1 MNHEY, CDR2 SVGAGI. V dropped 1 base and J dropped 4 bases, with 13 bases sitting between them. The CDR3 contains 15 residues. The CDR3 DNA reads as TGTGCCAGCAGTTACTTACCTGGGGGGATCACTGAAGCTTTCTTT. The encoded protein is CASSYLPGGITEAFF.